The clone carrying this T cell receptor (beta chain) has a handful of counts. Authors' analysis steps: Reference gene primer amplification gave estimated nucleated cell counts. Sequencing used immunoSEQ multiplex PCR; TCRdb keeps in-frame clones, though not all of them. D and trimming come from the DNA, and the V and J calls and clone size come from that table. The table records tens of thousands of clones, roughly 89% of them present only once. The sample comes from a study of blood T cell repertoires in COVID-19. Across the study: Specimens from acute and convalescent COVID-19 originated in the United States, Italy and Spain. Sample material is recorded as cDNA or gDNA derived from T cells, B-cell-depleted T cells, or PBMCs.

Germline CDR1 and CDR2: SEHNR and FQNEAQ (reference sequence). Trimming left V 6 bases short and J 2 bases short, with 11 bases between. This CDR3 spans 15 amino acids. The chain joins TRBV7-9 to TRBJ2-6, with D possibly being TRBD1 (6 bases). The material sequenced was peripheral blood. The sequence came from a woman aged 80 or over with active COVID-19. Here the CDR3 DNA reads TGTGCCAGCAGACCGACAGGAGCTGGGGCCAACGTCCTGACTTTC. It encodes CASRPTGAGANVLTF.